This T cell receptor beta chain was recovered during a study of T-cell reconstitution after alpha-beta-depleted transplantation in children. Preparing the TCRbeta library involved the use of unique molecular identifiers. TCRdb reprocessed the PCR reads via MiXCR and lists one record per CDR3 protein. The table includes some 500,000 distinct CDR3 sequences, 18% detected once. This CDR3 contains 16 residues. Germline CDR1 is SGHVS and CDR2 is FQNEAQ. The V gene end was trimmed by 5 bases and the J gene end by 3 bases; junction bases not matched to a gene: 8. The TCR comes from a human donor who donated a stem cell graft to a child with acute lymphoblastic leukemia. This sequence joins TRBV7-8 and TRBJ2-7; 12 bases match TRBD2. Sequencing used PBMCs from the stem cell graft donor, obtained from the stem cell graft. CDR3 amino acids: CASSPRTSGAVYEQYF. CDR3 sequence (DNA): TGTGCCAGCAGCCCGAGGACTAGCGGGGCCGTCTACGAGCAGTACTTC.